This TCR beta chain appears in the sequencing data of a study of regulatory T cells in long-lasting Graves disease. Study-wide results and caveats: Persistent patients had more shared public clonotypes (about 2,700) than new patients (about 920).

This clonotype was recorded at least ten times. Its antigen is currently unknown. The CDR3 length is 12 residues. Germline V lookup: CDR1 SNHLY, CDR2 FYNNEI. V lost 4 bases and J 6 bases, leaving 7 bases between the germline ends. Relying on iRepertoire HTBI primers and Arm-PCR of CDR3 regions, the team built TCR beta libraries. Original data processing: Across samples, 50 to 75 TRBV and roughly 13 TRBJ segments were found. A single record per CDR3 protein comes from TCRdb applying MiXCR to the multiplex PCR reads. TCRdb, rather than the study authors, made the V and J calls. Of about 370,000 distinct CDR3 sequences in the sample, 15% to 18% were seen once. Time point reported: newly diagnosed GD, antithyroid drugs for less than 3 months. PBMC RNA served as the TCR library source.

This receptor was taken from a female donor with Graves disease. The J gene is TRBJ1-5, the V gene TRBV2; D remains ambiguous. The input for sequencing was peripheral blood mononuclear cells (PBMCs), taken at new diagnosis, from a patient treated with antithyroid drugs. The CDR3 nucleotides read TGTGCCAGCAGTGTGAGTGTTCAGCCCCAGCATTTT. Amino acid sequence: CASSVSVQPQHF.